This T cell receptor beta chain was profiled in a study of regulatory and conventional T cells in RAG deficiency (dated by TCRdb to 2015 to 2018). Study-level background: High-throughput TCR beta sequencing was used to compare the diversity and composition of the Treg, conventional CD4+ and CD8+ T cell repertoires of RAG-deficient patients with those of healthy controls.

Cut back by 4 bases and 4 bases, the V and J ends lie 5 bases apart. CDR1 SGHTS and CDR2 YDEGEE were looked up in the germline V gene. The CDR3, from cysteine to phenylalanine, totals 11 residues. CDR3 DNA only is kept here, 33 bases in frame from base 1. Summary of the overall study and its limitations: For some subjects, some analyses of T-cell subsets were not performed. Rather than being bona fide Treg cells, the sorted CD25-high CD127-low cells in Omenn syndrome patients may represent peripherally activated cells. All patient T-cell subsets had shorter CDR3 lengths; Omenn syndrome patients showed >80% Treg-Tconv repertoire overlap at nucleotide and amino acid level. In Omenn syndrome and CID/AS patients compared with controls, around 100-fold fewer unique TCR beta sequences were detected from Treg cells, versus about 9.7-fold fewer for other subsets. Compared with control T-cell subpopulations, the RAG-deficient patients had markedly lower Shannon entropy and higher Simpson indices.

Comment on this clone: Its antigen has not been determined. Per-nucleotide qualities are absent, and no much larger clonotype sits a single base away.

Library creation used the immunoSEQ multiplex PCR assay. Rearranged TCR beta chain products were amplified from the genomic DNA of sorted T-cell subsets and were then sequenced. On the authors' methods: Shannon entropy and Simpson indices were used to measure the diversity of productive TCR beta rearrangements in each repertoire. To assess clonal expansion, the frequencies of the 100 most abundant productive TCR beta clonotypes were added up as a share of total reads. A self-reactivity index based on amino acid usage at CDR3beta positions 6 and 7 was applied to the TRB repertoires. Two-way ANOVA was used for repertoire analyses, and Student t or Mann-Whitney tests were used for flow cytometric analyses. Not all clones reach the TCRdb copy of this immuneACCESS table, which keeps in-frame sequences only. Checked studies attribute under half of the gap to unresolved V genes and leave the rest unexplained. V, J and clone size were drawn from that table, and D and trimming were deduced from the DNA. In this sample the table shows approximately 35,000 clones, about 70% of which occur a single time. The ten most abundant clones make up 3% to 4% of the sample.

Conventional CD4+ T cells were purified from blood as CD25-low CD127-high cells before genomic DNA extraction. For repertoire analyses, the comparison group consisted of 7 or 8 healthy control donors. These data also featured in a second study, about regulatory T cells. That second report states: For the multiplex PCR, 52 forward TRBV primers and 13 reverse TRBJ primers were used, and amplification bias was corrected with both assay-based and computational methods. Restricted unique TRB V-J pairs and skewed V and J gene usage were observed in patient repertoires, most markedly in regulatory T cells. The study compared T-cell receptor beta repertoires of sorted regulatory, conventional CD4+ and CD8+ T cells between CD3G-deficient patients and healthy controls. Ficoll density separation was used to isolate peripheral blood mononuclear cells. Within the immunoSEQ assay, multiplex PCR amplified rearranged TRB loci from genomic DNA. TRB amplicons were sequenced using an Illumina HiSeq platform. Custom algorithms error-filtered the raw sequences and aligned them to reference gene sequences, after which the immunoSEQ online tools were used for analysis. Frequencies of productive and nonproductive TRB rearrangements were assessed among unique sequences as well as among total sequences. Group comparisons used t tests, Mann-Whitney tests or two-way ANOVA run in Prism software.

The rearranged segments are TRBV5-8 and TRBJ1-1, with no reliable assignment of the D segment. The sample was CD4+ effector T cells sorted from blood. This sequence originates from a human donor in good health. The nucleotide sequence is TGTGCCAGCAGCCCTTTCACTGAAGCTTTCTTT. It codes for CASSPFTEAFF.